A single sample gave rise to the 24 T cell receptor beta chains below, sequenced in a study of Ad26.COV2.S vaccination and SARS-CoV-2 variants. Sequenced by immunoSEQ multiplex PCR; TCRdb stores in-frame clones only, minus some. Of about 320,000 clones listed, roughly 90% are singletons. Indicated treatment: around 19 received Ad26.COV2.S at low or high dose, single or two shots; 5 received placebo; per-sample allocation not given. All samples were drawn on day 63, counting from the first vaccine or placebo injection. The sequences come from peripheral blood, collected in a trial of Ad26.COV2.S vaccine versus placebo. All receptors come from a person between 18 and 60 years old who received the Ad26.COV2.S COVID-19 vaccine or a placebo.

V and J are TRBV15 and TRBJ2-7; TRBD2 matches 8 bases. The junction had 14 bases not matched to a gene; V was cut back by 8 bases and J by 5 bases. The CDR3 extends over 15 amino acids. CDR1 and CDR2 (germline): LNHNV, YYDKDF (reference sequence). This CDR3 is CATREAAGGQDEQYF. CDR3 coding DNA: TGTGCCACCCGGGAAGCGGCGGGGGGCCAGGACGAGCAGTACTTC.

The chain couples TRBV19 to TRBJ1-1; weak D call: TRBD1 (5 bases). V lost 7 bases to trimming and J lost 0 bases, with 18 bases between them. Germline CDR1 LNHDA, CDR2 SQIVND (reference sequence). CDR3 size: 16 residues. Here the CDR3 reads CASKRTEGRMNTEAFF. The DNA for the CDR3 is TGTGCCAGTAAACGGACTGAGGGGAGGATGAACACTGAAGCTTTCTTT.

The rearrangement joins TRBV7-9 to TRBJ1-2; 10 nucleotides align to TRBD1. This CDR3 has 15 residues. Trimming took 5 bases from V and 1 from J; bases not matched to a gene: 4. CDR1 SEHNR and CDR2 FQNEAQ come from the germline V gene (reference sequence). The CDR3 bases are TGTGCCAGCAGCCCCGGGACAGGGGTTAACTATGGCTACACCTTC. This sequence encodes CASSPGTGVNYGYTF. Variable domain in full (rest from reference TRBV7-9 and TRBJ1-2): DTGVSQNPRHKITKRGQNVTFRCDPISEHNRLYWYRQTLGQGPEFLTYFQNEAQLEKSRLLSDRFSAERPKGSFSTLEIQRTEQGDSAMYLCASSPGTGVNYGYTFGSGTRLTVV.

The V gene is TRBV19, the J gene TRBJ2-7; tentative D call: TRBD2 (5 bases). From germline, CDR1 is LNHDA and CDR2 SQIVND (reference sequence). The V end lost 5 bases, the J end lost 9 bases, and 20 bases lay between the germline ends. CDR3 length: 14 residues. The DNA for the CDR3 is TGTGCCAGTAGTGCCGCCGGGTCGGGGTATGGGCAGTACTTC. Its protein product is CASSAAGSGYGQYF.

The V call is TRBV6-2 or TRBV6-3, the J call TRBJ2-1, with TRBD2 matching 11 bases. V shed 0 bases and J 8 bases; nucleotides not matched to a gene: 6. CDR1 is MNHEY and CDR2 is SVGEGT in the germline V gene. This CDR3 has 16 amino acids. The CDR3 coding sequence is TGTGCCAGCAGTTACTCCACTAGCGGGGGAGGAGATGAGCAGTTCTTC. Amino acids: CASSYSTSGGGDEQFF.

The J gene is TRBJ2-5, the V gene TRBV7-3, with TRBD1 identical over 12 bases. The CDR3 loop spans 16 amino acids. Germline CDR1 and CDR2: SGHTA and FQGTGA. V dropped 3 bases and J dropped 4; count of bases not matched to a gene: 6. CDR3 region: CASSFLGTGGLETQYF. The CDR3 DNA follows: TGTGCCAGCAGCTTTTTAGGGACAGGGGGCCTAGAGACCCAGTACTTC.

CDR3 sequence (DNA): TGTGCCAGCAACAAAATTAGCACAGATACGCAGTATTTT. Translating it yields CASNKISTDTQYF. The chain combines TRBV10-3 with TRBJ2-3; D ambiguous. CDR1 and CDR2 from the germline V gene are ENHRY and SYGVKD. This CDR3 has 13 amino acids. V gave up 10 bases and J gave up 0 bases, with 11 bases separating them.

The CDR3 protein is CATSDFSGNGYTF. DNA for the CDR3: TGTGCCACCAGTGACTTCTCCGGGAATGGCTACACCTTC. The J gene is TRBJ1-2, the V gene TRBV24-1, with unresolved D. The CDR3 is made up of 13 amino acids. Germline lookup yields CDR1 KGHDR and CDR2 SFDVKD. Deletions cut 4 bases from V and 6 bases from J, with 11 bases between.

The chain carries TRBV7-9 and TRBJ2-3; 10 bases agree with TRBD2. Germline V gene data show CDR1 as SEHNR and CDR2 as FQNEAQ (reference sequence). Trimming took 3 bases from V and 3 from J; bases not matched to a gene: 6. The CDR3 covers 16 residues. For the CDR3, the DNA is TGTGCCAGCAGCTTCCCTCCTAGCGGGGGTACAGATACGCAGTATTTT. It yields the protein CASSFPPSGGTDTQYF.

J is TRBJ1-3 and V is TRBV19, with 8 nucleotides matching TRBD1. J was trimmed by 4 bases and V by 7 bases; bases with no gene match: 9. CDR3 length equals 15 residues. Germline V gene data show CDR1 as LNHDA and CDR2 as SQIVND (reference sequence). The CDR3 nucleotides read TGTGCCAGTACGACAGGGGCTACATTGGGAAACACCATATATTTT. This gives the protein CASTTGATLGNTIYF.

V is TRBV27 and J is TRBJ2-7, with 9 bases aligning to TRBD2. The V gene's germline CDR1 is MNHEY and CDR2 SMNVEV (reference sequence). The V and J ends lost 5 bases and 3 bases, in that order; junction bases with no gene match: 11. This CDR3 is 16 amino acids long. The CDR3 reads CASSHLTSGIFYEQYV. CDR3 DNA: TGTGCCAGCAGTCACTTGACTAGCGGAATCTTCTACGAGCAGTACGTC.

The genes are TRBV27 and TRBJ2-1; D perhaps matches TRBD2 (5 bases). The germline CDR1 and CDR2 sequences are MNHEY and SMNVEV (reference sequence). This CDR3 is built from 15 residues. Deletions cut 7 bases from V and 0 bases from J, with 13 bases between. Written as DNA, the CDR3 is TGTGCCAGCACCACAGCGGACTTCTCCTACAATGAGCAGTTCTTC. Amino acid sequence: CASTTADFSYNEQFF.

The chain uses TRBV9 and TRBJ2-7, with 7 bases matching TRBD2. The germline V gene has CDR1 SGDLS and CDR2 YYNGEE. CDR3 size: 15 residues. J gave up 3 bases and V 0 bases, and 6 bases lay outside the gene matches. This CDR3 reads CASSVASGDLYEQYF. CDR3 nucleotides: TGTGCCAGCAGCGTAGCAAGCGGGGACCTCTACGAGCAGTACTTC.

This chain connects TRBV20-1 to TRBJ1-6, with TRBD1 matching 7 bases. The germline gives CDR1 DFQATT, CDR2 SNEGSKA (reference sequence). The junction had 4 bases not matched to a gene; V was cut back by 3 bases and J by 2 bases. The CDR3 runs to 15 residues. The CDR3 sequence is CSASSGGPYNSPLHF. In DNA form, the CDR3 reads TGCAGTGCTAGTTCAGGGGGTCCCTATAATTCACCCCTCCACTTT.

The chain joins TRBV28 to TRBJ1-6, with 8 bases fitting TRBD1. V trimming: 2 bases; J trimming: 10 bases; junction bases outside the gene matches: 7. Germline lookup yields CDR1 MDHEN and CDR2 SYDVKM. This CDR3 has 15 amino acids. CDR3 coding DNA: TGTGCCAGCAGTTTAGGACAGGGATATCGATCACCCCTCCACTTT. Translation: CASSLGQGYRSPLHF.

DNA of the CDR3: TGTGCCAGCAGCTTAAAGAGCGGATACACAGATACGCAGTATTTT. This gives the protein CASSLKSGYTDTQYF. This sequence joins TRBV7-3 and TRBJ2-3; perhaps TRBD2 as D (5 bases). The CDR3 has 15 amino acids. Germline V lookup: CDR1 SGHTA, CDR2 FQGTGA. The ends were cut back, 1 base at V and 2 bases at J, with 10 bases in the middle.

This clone has just one count. The genes are TRBV11-2 and TRBJ2-1; TRBD2 is a possible D gene (5 bases). V lost 3 bases and J lost 5, with 14 bases in between. From germline, CDR1 is SGHAT and CDR2 FQNNGV. CDR3 length equals 15 residues. The DNA for the CDR3 is TGTGCCAGCAGCTTCATTAGGACGCGGGACAATGAGCAGTTCTTC. It specifies CASSFIRTRDNEQFF.

The chain is built from TRBV5-1 and TRBJ2-1; the D gene is possibly TRBD1 (6 bases). CDR1 SGHRS and CDR2 YFSETQ come from the germline V gene. Trimming took 1 base from V and 0 from J, leaving 11 bases between them. The CDR3 has 16 residues. In DNA form, the CDR3 reads TGCGCCAGCAGCTTGCGTCAGGACAGCTCCTACAATGAGCAGTTCTTC. Translation gives CASSLRQDSSYNEQFF.

V is TRBV4-3 and J is TRBJ1-1; D call uncertain. Deletions cut 0 bases from V and 1 base from J, with 9 bases between. The CDR3 has 15 residues. Germline V gene lookup returns CDR1 LGHNA and CDR2 YSLEER. The CDR3 region has the DNA TGCGCCAGCAGCCAAGAATATGTCCCGAACACTGAAGCTTTCTTT. Translating it yields CASSQEYVPNTEAFF.

The CDR3: CASSQDFRDTEAFF. DNA of the CDR3: TGCGCCAGCAGCCAAGATTTTAGGGATACTGAAGCTTTCTTT. The rearrangement uses TRBV4-3 and TRBJ1-1; D is unresolved. Trimming cost V 0 bases and J 5 bases, with 10 bases left between them. Germline CDR1 reads LGHNA; CDR2 reads YSLEER. This CDR3 comprises 14 residues.

This rearrangement joins TRBV7-2 to TRBJ2-4; D remains ambiguous. This CDR3 spans 13 amino acids. V gave up 7 bases and J gave up 6 bases, with 13 bases separating them. Germline V gives CDR1 SGHTA, CDR2 FQGNSA. The CDR3 spells CASILNTGNIQYF. CDR3 in DNA: TGTGCCAGCATTCTAAATACGGGAAACATTCAGTACTTC.

This chain connects TRBV6-2 or TRBV6-3 to TRBJ1-2, with unresolved D. V dropped 2 bases and J dropped 2 bases, with 18 bases sitting between them. The CDR3 runs 17 residues. Per germline, CDR1 MNHEY and CDR2 SVGEGT. In nucleotides, the CDR3 is TGTGCCAGCAGTTACCCGACCGTAAGGACTGACAACTATGGCTACACCTTC. It specifies CASSYPTVRTDNYGYTF.

The genes are TRBV7-9 and TRBJ2-7; D call uncertain. CDR3 length equals 14 residues. Germline assignment: CDR1 SEHNR and CDR2 FQNEAQ (reference sequence). V was trimmed by 4 bases and J by 0 bases, leaving 10 bases between them. The CDR3 here is CASSSTVSSYEQYV. The DNA for the CDR3 is TGTGCCAGCAGCTCGACGGTGAGCTCCTACGAGCAGTACGTC.

The V gene is TRBV25-1, the J gene TRBJ2-7, with D unclear. Per germline, CDR1 MGHDK and CDR2 SYGVNS. This CDR3 comprises 11 residues. V lost 3 bases, J lost 3 bases, and 3 bases lay in between. Here the CDR3 reads CASSDHYEQYF. Written as DNA, the CDR3 is TGTGCCAGCAGTGACCACTACGAGCAGTACTTC.